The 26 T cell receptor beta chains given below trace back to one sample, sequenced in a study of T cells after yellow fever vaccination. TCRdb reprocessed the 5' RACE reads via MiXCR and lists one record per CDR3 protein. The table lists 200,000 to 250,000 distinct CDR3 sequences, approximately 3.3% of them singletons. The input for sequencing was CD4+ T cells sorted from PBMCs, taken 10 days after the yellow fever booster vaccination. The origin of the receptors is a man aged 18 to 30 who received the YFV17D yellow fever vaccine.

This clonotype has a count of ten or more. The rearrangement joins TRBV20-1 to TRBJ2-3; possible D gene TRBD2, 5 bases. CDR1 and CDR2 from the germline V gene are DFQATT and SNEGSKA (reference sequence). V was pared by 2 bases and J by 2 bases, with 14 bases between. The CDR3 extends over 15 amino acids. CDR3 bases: TGCAGTGCTAGACCTACCCGGGGTTTCACAGATACGCAGTATTTT. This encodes CSARPTRGFTDTQYF.

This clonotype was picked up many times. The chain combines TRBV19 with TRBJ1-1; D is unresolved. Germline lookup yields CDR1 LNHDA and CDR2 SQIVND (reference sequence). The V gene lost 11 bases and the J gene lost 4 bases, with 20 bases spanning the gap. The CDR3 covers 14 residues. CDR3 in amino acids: CAAIPRYPGTEAFF. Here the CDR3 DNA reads TGTGCCGCCATCCCCAGATACCCAGGCACTGAAGCTTTCTTT.

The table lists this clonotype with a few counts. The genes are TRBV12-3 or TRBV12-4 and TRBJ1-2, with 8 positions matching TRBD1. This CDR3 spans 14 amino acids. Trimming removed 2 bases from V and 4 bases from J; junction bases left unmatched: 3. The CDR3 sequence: CASSLTGGAYGYTF. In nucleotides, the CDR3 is TGTGCCAGCAGTTTAACAGGGGGGGCCTATGGCTACACCTTC.

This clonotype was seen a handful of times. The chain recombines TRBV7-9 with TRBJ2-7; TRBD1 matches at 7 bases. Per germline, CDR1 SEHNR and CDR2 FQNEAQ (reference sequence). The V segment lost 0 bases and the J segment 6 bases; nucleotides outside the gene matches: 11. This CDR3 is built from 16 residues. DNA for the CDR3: TGTGCCAGCAGCTTAGCCCCCGTCGACAGGACAGGCGAGCAGTACTTC. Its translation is CASSLAPVDRTGEQYF.

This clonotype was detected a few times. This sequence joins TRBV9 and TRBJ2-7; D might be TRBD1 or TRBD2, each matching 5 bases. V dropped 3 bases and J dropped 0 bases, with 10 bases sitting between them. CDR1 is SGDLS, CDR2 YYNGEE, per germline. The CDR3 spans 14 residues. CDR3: CASSAGTHSYEQYF. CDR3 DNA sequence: TGTGCCAGCAGCGCCGGGACCCACTCCTACGAGCAGTACTTC.

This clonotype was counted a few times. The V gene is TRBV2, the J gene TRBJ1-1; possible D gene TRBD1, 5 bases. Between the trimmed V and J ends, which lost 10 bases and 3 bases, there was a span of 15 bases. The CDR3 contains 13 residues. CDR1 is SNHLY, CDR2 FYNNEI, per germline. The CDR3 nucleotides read TGTGCCACCAAACCACTAGGGGACACTGAAGCTTTCTTT. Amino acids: CATKPLGDTEAFF.

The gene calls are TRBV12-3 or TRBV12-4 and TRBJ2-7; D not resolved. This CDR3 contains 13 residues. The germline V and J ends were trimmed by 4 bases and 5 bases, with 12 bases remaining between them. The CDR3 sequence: CASSSRLGHEQYF. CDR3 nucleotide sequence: TGTGCCAGCAGTTCGCGCTTAGGGCACGAGCAGTACTTC.

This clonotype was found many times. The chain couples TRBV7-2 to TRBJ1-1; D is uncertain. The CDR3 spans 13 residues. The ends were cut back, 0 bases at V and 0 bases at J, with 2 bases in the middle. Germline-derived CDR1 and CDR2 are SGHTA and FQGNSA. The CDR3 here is CASSLALNTEAFF. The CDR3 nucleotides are TGTGCCAGCAGCTTAGCGCTGAACACTGAAGCTTTCTTT.

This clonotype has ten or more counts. CDR3 in amino acids: CSGWSAAETQYF. The CDR3 bases are TGCAGCGGGTGGTCCGCGGCCGAGACCCAGTACTTC. J is TRBJ2-5 and V is TRBV29-1, with D uncertain. There are 12 residues in the CDR3. From germline, CDR1 is SQVTM and CDR2 ANQGSEA. With 7 bases removed from V and 5 bases from J, the gap between germline ends came to 14 bases. The variable domain in full, completed from reference TRBV29-1 and TRBJ2-5, reads SAVISQKPSRDICQRGTSLTIQCQVDSQVTMMFWYRQQPGQSLTLIATANQGSEATYESGFVIDKFPISRPNLTFSTLTVSNMSPEDSSIYLCSGWSAAETQYFGPGTRLLVL.

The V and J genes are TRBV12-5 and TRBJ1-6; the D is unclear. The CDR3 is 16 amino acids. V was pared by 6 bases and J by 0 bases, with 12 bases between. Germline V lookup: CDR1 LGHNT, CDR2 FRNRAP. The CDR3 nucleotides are TGTGCTAGTGGCGACTCGGGGAGCTCCTATAATTCACCCCTCCACTTT. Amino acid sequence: CASGDSGSSYNSPLHF.

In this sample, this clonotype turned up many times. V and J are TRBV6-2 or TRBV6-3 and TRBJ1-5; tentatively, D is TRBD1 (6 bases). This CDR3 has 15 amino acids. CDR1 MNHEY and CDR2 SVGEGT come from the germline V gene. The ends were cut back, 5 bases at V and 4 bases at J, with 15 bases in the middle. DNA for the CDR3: TGTGCCAGCAGTGACCATCGGACAGTAAATCAGCCCCAGCATTTT. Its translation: CASSDHRTVNQPQHF.

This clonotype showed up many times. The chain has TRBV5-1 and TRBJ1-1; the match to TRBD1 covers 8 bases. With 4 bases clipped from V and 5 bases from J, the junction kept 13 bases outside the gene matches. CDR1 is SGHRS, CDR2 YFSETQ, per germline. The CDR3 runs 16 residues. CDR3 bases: TGCGCCAGCAGCCCCCCTGGCGGGACAGGAGTGACTGAAGCTTTCTTT. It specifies CASSPPGGTGVTEAFF.

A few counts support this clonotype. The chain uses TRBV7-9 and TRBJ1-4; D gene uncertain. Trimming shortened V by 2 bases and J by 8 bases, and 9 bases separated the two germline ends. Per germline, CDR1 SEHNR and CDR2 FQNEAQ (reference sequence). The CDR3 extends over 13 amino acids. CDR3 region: CASSLLTEEKLFF. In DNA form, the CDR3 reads TGTGCCAGCAGCTTATTGACGGAGGAAAAACTGTTTTTT.

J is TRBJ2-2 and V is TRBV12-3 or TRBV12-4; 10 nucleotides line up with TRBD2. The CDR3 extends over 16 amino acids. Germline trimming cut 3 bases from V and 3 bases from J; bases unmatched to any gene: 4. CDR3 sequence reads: CASSFGLAGDTGELFF. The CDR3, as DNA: TGTGCCAGCAGTTTCGGTCTAGCGGGGGACACCGGGGAGCTGTTTTTT.

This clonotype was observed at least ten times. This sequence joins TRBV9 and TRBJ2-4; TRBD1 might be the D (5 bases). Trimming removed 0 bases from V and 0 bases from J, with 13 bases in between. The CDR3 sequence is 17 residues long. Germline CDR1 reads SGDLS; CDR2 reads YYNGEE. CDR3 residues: CASSVEPPDIAKNIQYF. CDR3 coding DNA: TGTGCCAGCAGCGTAGAACCCCCGGACATAGCCAAAAACATTCAGTACTTC. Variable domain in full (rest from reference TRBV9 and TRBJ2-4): DSGVTQTPKHLITATGQRVTLRCSPRSGDLSVYWYQQSLDQGLQFLIQYYNGEERAKGNILERFSAQQFPDLHSELNLSSLELGDSALYFCASSVEPPDIAKNIQYFGAGTRLSVL.

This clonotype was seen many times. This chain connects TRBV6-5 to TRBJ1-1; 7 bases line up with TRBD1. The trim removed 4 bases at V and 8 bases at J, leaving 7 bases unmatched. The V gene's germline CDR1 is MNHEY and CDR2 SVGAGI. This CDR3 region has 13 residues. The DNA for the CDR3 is TGTGCCAGCAGTTCCCCTACAGGGGTAGAAGCTTTCTTT. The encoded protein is CASSSPTGVEAFF.

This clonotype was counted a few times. CDR3 in amino acids: CASSQDRRYRGTGELFF. Written as DNA, the CDR3 is TGTGCCAGCAGCCAAGATAGGAGGTACAGGGGGACCGGGGAGCTGTTTTTT. The rearrangement uses TRBV14 and TRBJ2-2, with 8 bases lining up with TRBD1. Germline assignment: CDR1 SGHDN and CDR2 FVKESK. The length of the CDR3 is 17 residues. Trimming cost V 0 bases and J 5 bases; bases outside gene matches: 8.

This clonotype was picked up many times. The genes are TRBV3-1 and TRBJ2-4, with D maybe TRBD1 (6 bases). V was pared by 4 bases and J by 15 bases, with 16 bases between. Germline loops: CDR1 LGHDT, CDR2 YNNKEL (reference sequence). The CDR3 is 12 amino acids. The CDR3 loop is CASSLKWGQLYF. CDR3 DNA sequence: TGTGCCAGCAGCCTCAAGTGGGGACAACTGTACTTC.

The CDR3: CASSLTSGSGETQYF. CDR3 DNA sequence: TGTGCCAGCAGCCTAACTAGCGGGAGTGGGGAGACCCAGTACTTC. The chain employs TRBV3-1 and TRBJ2-5; 11 bases map to TRBD2. The CDR3 length is 15 residues. Trimming at V came to 4 bases and at J to 5 bases, leaving 6 bases not matched to a gene. CDR1 is LGHDT and CDR2 is YNNKEL in the germline V gene (reference sequence).

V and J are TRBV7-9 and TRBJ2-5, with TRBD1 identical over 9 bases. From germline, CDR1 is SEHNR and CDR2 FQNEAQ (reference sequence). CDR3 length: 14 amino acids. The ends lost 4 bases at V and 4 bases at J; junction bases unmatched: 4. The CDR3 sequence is CASSWGQGGETQYF. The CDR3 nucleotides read TGTGCCAGCAGCTGGGGACAGGGTGGAGAGACCCAGTACTTC.

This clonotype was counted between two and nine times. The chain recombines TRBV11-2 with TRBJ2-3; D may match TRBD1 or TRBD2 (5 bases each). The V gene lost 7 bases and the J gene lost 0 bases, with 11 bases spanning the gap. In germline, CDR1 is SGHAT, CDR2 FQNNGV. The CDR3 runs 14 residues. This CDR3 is CASTPGRSTDTQYF. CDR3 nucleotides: TGTGCCAGCACACCGGGACGGAGCACAGATACGCAGTATTTT.

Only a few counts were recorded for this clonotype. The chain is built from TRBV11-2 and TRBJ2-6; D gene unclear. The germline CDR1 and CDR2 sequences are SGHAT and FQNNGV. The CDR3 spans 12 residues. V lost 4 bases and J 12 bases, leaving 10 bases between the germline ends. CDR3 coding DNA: TGTGCCAGCAGCTCCCTTATTGGCGTCCTGACTTTC. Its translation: CASSSLIGVLTF. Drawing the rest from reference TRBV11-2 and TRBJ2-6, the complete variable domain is EAGVAQSPRYKIIEKRQSVAFWCNPISGHATLYWYQQILGQGPKLLIQFQNNGVVDDSQLPKDRFSAERLKGVDSTLKIQPAKLEDSAVYLCASSSLIGVLTFGAGSRLTVL.

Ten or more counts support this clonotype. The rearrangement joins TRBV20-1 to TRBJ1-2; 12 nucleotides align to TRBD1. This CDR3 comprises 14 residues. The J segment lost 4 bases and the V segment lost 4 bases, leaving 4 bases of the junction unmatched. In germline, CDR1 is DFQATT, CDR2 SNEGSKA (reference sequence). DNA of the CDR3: TGCAGTGCTACCGGGACAGGGGGCTCCTATGGCTACACCTTC. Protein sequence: CSATGTGGSYGYTF.

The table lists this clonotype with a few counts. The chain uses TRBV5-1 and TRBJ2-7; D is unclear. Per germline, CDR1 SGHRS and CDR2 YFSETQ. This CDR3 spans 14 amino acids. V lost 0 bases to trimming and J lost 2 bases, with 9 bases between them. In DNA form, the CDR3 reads TGCGCCAGCAGCTTGGCCGGCAGCCCCTACGAGCAGTACTTC. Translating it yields CASSLAGSPYEQYF.

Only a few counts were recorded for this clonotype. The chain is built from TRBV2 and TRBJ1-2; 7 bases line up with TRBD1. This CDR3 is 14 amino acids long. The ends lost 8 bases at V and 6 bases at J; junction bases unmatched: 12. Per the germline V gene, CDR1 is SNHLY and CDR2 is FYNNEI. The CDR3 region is CASLKRGQSDGYTF. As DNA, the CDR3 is TGTGCCAGCCTAAAAAGGGGACAGTCGGATGGCTACACCTTC.

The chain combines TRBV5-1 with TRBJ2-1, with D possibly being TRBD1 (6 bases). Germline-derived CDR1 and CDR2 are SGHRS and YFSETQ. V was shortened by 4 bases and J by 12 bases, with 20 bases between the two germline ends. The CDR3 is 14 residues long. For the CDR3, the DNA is TGCGCCAGCAGCCCAAACGTTGGGGGCGCTGGGCAGTTCTTC. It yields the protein CASSPNVGGAGQFF.